The rows below give T cell receptor beta chains drawn from one sample of a study of cytomegalovirus exposure and HLA in healthy donors. Data came from immunoSEQ multiplex PCR; TCRdb stores just in-frame clones and leaves some out. The sample contains 65,000 to 90,000 clones, approximately 82% of which appear only once. The sequenced material came from PBMCs. Receptors were obtained from a man aged 18 to 30 in good health and CMV-seronegative. Each CDR3 is given with its conserved first and last residue. D genes are given only for firm matches. Clone size is given for some rows only: seen once, a few or many times, or a class if the clone is expanded.

TRBV28	TRBD1	TRBJ2-7	-	CASSADRDSYEQYF	TGTGCCAGCAGCGCCGACAGGGACTCCTACGAGCAGTACTTC
TRBV5-1	TRBD1	TRBJ1-1	-	CASSPGGRNTEAFF	TGCGCCAGCAGCCCAGGGGGCAGGAACACTGAAGCTTTCTTT
TRBV5-1	TRBD1	TRBJ2-7	-	CASSQTGGPYEQYF	TGCGCCAGCAGCCAAACAGGGGGGCCCTACGAGCAGTACTTC
TRBV7-2	-	TRBJ1-5	once	CASSFDSNNQPQHF	TGTGCCAGCAGCTTTGACAGTAACAATCAGCCCCAGCATTTT
TRBV6-6	-	TRBJ1-5	-	CASSYSEVQPQHF	TGTGCCAGCAGTTACTCTGAGGTGCAGCCCCAGCATTTT
TRBV27	-	TRBJ2-7	once	CASSTLVEGPSYEQYF	TGTGCCAGCAGTACCCTCGTGGAGGGTCCCTCCTACGAGCAGTACTTC
TRBV6-7	-	TRBJ1-5	-	CASSDLGGGNQPQHF	TGTGCCAGCAGTGATCTGGGGGGGGGCAATCAGCCCCAGCATTTT
TRBV5-1	TRBD1	TRBJ1-6	-	CASSTDRGGSPLHF	TGCGCCAGCAGCACGGACAGGGGTGGTTCACCCCTCCACTTT
TRBV7-9	-	TRBJ2-3	-	CASSFSRSSTDTQYF	TGTGCCAGCAGCTTCTCCAGGTCGAGCACAGATACGCAGTATTTT
TRBV11-2	TRBD1	TRBJ1-1	-	CAISLGSLGQAANTEAFF	TGTGCCATCAGCTTAGGTTCTCTGGGACAGGCGGCCAACACTGAAGCTTTCTTT
TRBV7-9	-	TRBJ2-5	-	CASSLASTGQETQYF	TGTGCCAGCAGCTTAGCCTCCACGGGCCAAGAGACCCAGTACTTC
TRBV28	-	TRBJ2-2	-	CASSSVTGELFF	TGTGCCAGCAGTTCGGTCACCGGGGAGCTGTTTTTT
TRBV6-4	-	TRBJ2-6	-	CASSRGVSSGANVLTF	TGTGCCAGCAGTCGCGGTGTGAGCTCTGGGGCCAACGTCCTGACTTTC
TRBV7-2	-	TRBJ2-7	-	CASVISYEQYF	TGTGCCAGCGTCATCTCCTACGAGCAGTACTTC
TRBV7-3	-	TRBJ1-6	-	CASSLLYNSPLHF	TGTGCCAGCAGCTTACTGTATAATTCACCCCTCCACTTT
TRBV7-9	TRBD1	TRBJ2-5	-	CASSLPRDSFVGTQYF	TGTGCCAGCAGCTTACCCCGGGACAGCTTTGTAGGGACCCAGTACTTC
TRBV7-6	-	TRBJ1-3	-	CASSLPTGFGNTIYF	TGTGCCAGCAGCTTACCCACAGGGTTCGGAAACACCATATATTTT
TRBV7-2	-	TRBJ2-3	once	CASSLGAGSSTDTQYF	TGTGCCAGCAGCTTGGGGGCAGGCTCTAGCACAGATACGCAGTATTTT
TRBV6-5	TRBD1	TRBJ1-6	-	CASRDRQGNSPLHF	TGTGCCAGCAGGGACCGACAGGGCAATTCACCCCTCCACTTT
TRBV18	TRBD1	TRBJ2-7	-	CASSGTGGTYEQYF	TGTGCCAGCTCGGGGACAGGGGGCACTTACGAGCAGTACTTC
TRBV5-6	-	TRBJ2-7	few	CASSLAGSWYEQYF	TGTGCCAGCAGCTTGGCCGGTAGCTGGTACGAGCAGTACTTC
TRBV28	TRBD1	TRBJ2-7	-	CASSLAGTGSYEQYF	TGTGCCAGCAGTTTAGCCGGGACAGGATCTTACGAGCAGTACTTC
TRBV27	TRBD1	TRBJ1-2	few	CASSLLTGGAGGGSYTF	TGTGCCAGCAGTTTATTGACAGGGGGCGCCGGGGGTGGAAGCTACACCTTC
TRBV4-1	-	TRBJ1-5	-	CVSSYGTPTWGNQPQHF	TGCGTCAGCAGCTACGGGACTCCCACCTGGGGCAATCAGCCCCAGCATTTT
TRBV6-1	-	TRBJ2-2	-	CASSGRGTGELFF	TGTGCCAGCAGTGGTAGAGGCACCGGGGAGCTGTTTTTT
TRBV4-3	TRBD2	TRBJ2-2	-	CASSQPGTRGANTGELFF	TGCGCCAGCAGCCAACCCGGGACTAGAGGGGCGAACACCGGGGAGCTGTTTTTT
TRBV6-4	TRBD2	TRBJ2-3	few	CASSDLAGGRDTQYF	TGTGCCAGCAGTGACTTAGCGGGGGGGCGAGATACGCAGTATTTT
TRBV5-1	-	TRBJ2-7	-	CASSPRDRHEQYF	TGCGCCAGCAGCCCTCGGGATAGGCACGAGCAGTACTTC
TRBV11-3	-	TRBJ2-2	-	CASSSLQNTGELFF	TGTGCCAGCAGCTCACTTCAGAACACCGGGGAGCTGTTTTTT
TRBV10-3	-	TRBJ2-2	-	CAISQGTGELFF	TGTGCCATCAGCCAGGGAACCGGGGAGCTGTTTTTT
TRBV4-3	-	TRBJ2-1	-	CASSQDSSSAYNEQFF	TGCGCCAGCAGCCAAGATTCATCTAGCGCGTACAATGAGCAGTTCTTC
TRBV10-3	-	TRBJ1-1	-	CAISDPGPMNTEAFF	TGTGCCATCAGTGATCCAGGGCCCATGAACACTGAAGCTTTCTTT
TRBV27	TRBD2	TRBJ2-7	-	CASSPGTSGTRLSEQYF	TGTGCCAGCAGCCCCGGGACTAGCGGGACTAGATTGAGCGAGCAGTACTTC
TRBV6-1	-	TRBJ1-1	-	CASRTGFYAEAFF	TGTGCCAGCAGAACAGGGTTCTACGCTGAAGCTTTCTTT
TRBV5-5	TRBD2	TRBJ2-1	once	CASSLEVGRGLGRNEQFF	TGTGCCAGCAGCTTGGAGGTTGGAAGGGGACTAGGACGCAATGAGCAGTTCTTC
TRBV9	-	TRBJ2-2	once	CASSVEGTNTGELFF	TGTGCCAGCAGCGTAGAGGGGACGAACACCGGGGAGCTGTTTTTT
TRBV19	TRBD1	TRBJ1-4	-	CASSISGRGRSNEKLFF	TGTGCCAGTAGTATCAGTGGCAGGGGGCGCTCAAATGAAAAACTGTTTTTT
TRBV19	-	TRBJ2-5	-	CASSILIALGGGETQYF	TGTGCCAGTAGTATCTTAATAGCCCTGGGGGGTGGCGAGACCCAGTACTTC
TRBV5-8	TRBD1	TRBJ1-2	-	CASSVGQGNYGYTF	TGTGCCAGCAGCGTAGGACAGGGTAACTATGGCTACACCTTC
TRBV27	TRBD2	TRBJ2-2	-	CASSLGLAGAPGELFF	TGTGCCAGCAGTTTAGGTCTAGCGGGAGCCCCCGGGGAGCTGTTTTTT
TRBV5-6	TRBD1	TRBJ2-7	-	CASSQTTGTGTYEQYF	TGTGCCAGCAGCCAGACCACCGGGACAGGAACCTACGAGCAGTACTTC
TRBV7-2	-	TRBJ1-1	-	CASSLGGEVMNTEAFF	TGTGCCAGCAGCTTAGGCGGCGAGGTCATGAACACTGAAGCTTTCTTT
TRBV6-5	-	TRBJ2-7	-	CASSYSQEAEQYF	TGTGCCAGCAGTTACTCGCAGGAGGCCGAGCAGTACTTC
TRBV6-5	-	TRBJ1-2	-	CASSYSLAGRACTF	TGTGCCAGCAGTTACTCTCTCGCAGGGAGGGCTTGTACCTTC
TRBV7-2	-	TRBJ1-6	-	CASSLEANSPLHF	TGTGCCAGCAGCTTAGAAGCCAATTCACCCCTCCACTTT
TRBV6-1	TRBD1	TRBJ1-4	-	CASSRGTNEKLFF	TGTGCCAGCAGCAGGGGGACTAATGAAAAACTGTTTTTT
TRBV21-1	-	TRBJ2-5	-	CATPDRGETQYF	TGTGCCACTCCCGACAGGGGCGAGACCCAGTACTTC
TRBV7-9	-	TRBJ2-1	-	CASSLGSYNEQFF	TGTGCCAGCAGCTTAGGTAGTTACAATGAGCAGTTCTTC
TRBV6-1	-	TRBJ2-7	-	CASSGGSNYEQYF	TGTGCCAGCAGTGGCGGTTCCAACTACGAGCAGTACTTC
TRBV5-1	TRBD1	TRBJ2-4	-	CASSLGQGSLLPKNIQYF	TGCGCCAGCAGCTTGGGACAGGGATCATTATTACCCAAAAACATTCAGTACTTC
TRBV5-5	TRBD1	TRBJ2-7	-	CASSLGQGANEQYF	TGTGCCAGCAGCTTAGGACAGGGGGCGAACGAGCAGTACTTC